This passage covers 31 T cell receptor beta chains from one sample sequenced in a study of blood T cell repertoires in COVID-19. The protocol was immunoSEQ multiplex PCR, while the TCRdb copy is restricted to in-frame clones and leaves out a portion. The sample contains around 300,000 clones, 80% to 90% of which appear only once. The sequencing input was peripheral blood. The source is a woman aged 45-60 years who had recovered from COVID-19.

The chain is built from TRBV18 and TRBJ2-7; no clear D gene. Germline V gene data show CDR1 as KGHSH and CDR2 as LQKENI. Trimming shortened V by 0 bases and J by 3 bases, and 9 bases separated the two germline ends. The CDR3 covers 14 residues. CDR3 residues: CASSPPSTGYEQYF. Written as DNA, the CDR3 is TGTGCCAGCTCACCACCGTCTACTGGCTACGAGCAGTACTTC.

The chain joins TRBV6-5 to TRBJ1-1; D unclear. V lost 6 bases and J lost 10, with 18 bases in between. The CDR3 is 13 amino acids. Germline assignment: CDR1 MNHEY and CDR2 SVGAGI. CDR3 protein: CASSQETARVAFF. CDR3 bases: TGTGCCAGCAGCCAAGAAACGGCCCGGGTAGCTTTCTTT.

This chain links TRBV5-1 with TRBJ2-1, with TRBD2 matching 7 bases. V dropped 4 bases and J dropped 9; count of bases not matched to a gene: 13. This CDR3 has 15 amino acids. Looked up from germline, CDR1 is SGHRS and CDR2 is YFSETQ. The CDR3 here is CASSETGGRYIEQFF. CDR3 in DNA: TGCGCCAGCAGCGAAACGGGGGGTCGATATATTGAGCAGTTCTTC.

This chain joins TRBV28 and TRBJ1-3, with TRBD1 as a possible D gene (6 bases). Trimming shortened V by 11 bases and J by 2 bases, and 22 bases separated the two germline ends. The CDR3 is 16 amino acids. The germline V gene has CDR1 MDHEN and CDR2 SYDVKM. CDR3 residues: CASYTGPATTGNTIYF. The CDR3 DNA follows: TGTGCCTCCTATACAGGGCCGGCCACTACTGGAAACACCATATATTTT. Full variable domain (outside the CDR3, taken from reference TRBV28 and TRBJ1-3): DVKVTQSSRYLVKRTGEKVFLECVQDMDHENMFWYRQDPGLGLRLIYFSYDVKMKEKGDIPEGYSVSREKKERFSLILESASTNQTSMYLCASYTGPATTGNTIYFGEGSWLTVV.

The genes are TRBV27 and TRBJ2-5, with D unclear. The CDR3 covers 14 residues. CDR1 and CDR2 (germline): MNHEY, SMNVEV (reference sequence). Trimming removed 8 bases at V and 7 bases at J, with 20 bases between. In DNA, the CDR3 is TGTGCCAGCGGCTCCGGGTCGACCCCCGGGACCCAGTACTTC. Protein product: CASGSGSTPGTQYF.

The chain carries TRBV6-4 and TRBJ2-2; 14 bases match TRBD2. The CDR3 is 17 residues long. The ends lost 0 bases at V and 6 bases at J; junction bases unmatched: 3. The germline V gene encodes CDR1 MRHNA and CDR2 SNTAGT. CDR3 in amino acids: CASSDSGLAGESGELFF. The CDR3 DNA reads as TGTGCCAGCAGTGACTCGGGACTAGCGGGGGAATCCGGGGAGCTGTTTTTT.

V and J are TRBV20-1 and TRBJ1-1; D perhaps matches TRBD1 (6 bases). Trimming removed 3 bases at V and 6 bases at J, with 14 bases between. The CDR3 is 13 residues long. CDR1 DFQATT and CDR2 SNEGSKA come from the germline V gene (reference sequence). This CDR3 reads CSASQGFIAEAFF. DNA for the CDR3: TGCAGTGCTAGTCAGGGGTTCATCGCTGAAGCTTTCTTT.

Here the CDR3 reads CASSPRQGVPYEQYF. The CDR3 nucleotides read TGTGCCAGCTCACCCCGGCAGGGTGTCCCCTACGAGCAGTACTTC. The chain combines TRBV18 with TRBJ2-7, with D possibly being TRBD1 (5 bases). Looked up from germline, CDR1 is KGHSH and CDR2 is LQKENI. The CDR3 extends over 15 amino acids. V lost 3 bases, J lost 2 bases, and 14 bases lay in between.

This chain connects TRBV6-5 to TRBJ2-7, with 7 bases fitting TRBD2. CDR1 and CDR2 from the germline V gene are MNHEY and SVGAGI. V shed 2 bases, J shed 5 bases, and the junction held 12 bases outside the gene matches. The CDR3 runs to 16 residues. The CDR3, as DNA: TGTGCCAGCAGTTACCTTGCGGGAGTAAGGAGGCACGAGCAGTACTTC. This codes for CASSYLAGVRRHEQYF.

The chain recombines TRBV5-4 with TRBJ1-6; weak D call: TRBD1 (6 bases). V gave up 1 base and J gave up 7 bases, with 15 bases separating them. This CDR3 is built from 16 residues. Germline assignment: CDR1 SGHNT and CDR2 YYREEE (reference sequence). The CDR3 coding sequence is TGTGCCAGCAGCTTGTCCTGGGGACATGAAAATTCACCCCTCCACTTT. Amino acids: CASSLSWGHENSPLHF.

This chain links TRBV28 with TRBJ2-7; TRBD1 matches 7 bases. This CDR3 is 14 amino acids long. J was trimmed by 0 bases and V by 5 bases; bases with no gene match: 4. CDR1 MDHEN and CDR2 SYDVKM come from the germline V gene. DNA of the CDR3: TGTGCCAGCAGTAGACAGGGTAGCTCCTACGAGCAGTACTTC. This translates into CASSRQGSSYEQYF.

V gene TRBV6-5 combines with J gene TRBJ2-7; a possible D gene is TRBD2 (7 bases). V lost 6 bases and J lost 4, with 10 bases in between. Germline lookup yields CDR1 MNHEY and CDR2 SVGAGI. The CDR3 is 12 amino acids. The CDR3 coding sequence is TGTGCCAGCAGGGGGGGGACATACGAGCAGTACTTC. Protein: CASRGGTYEQYF.

This sequence joins TRBV23-1 and TRBJ1-2; the D is unclear. TRBV23-1 falls under the ORF class, with uncertain function. This CDR3 contains 13 residues. V gave up 0 bases and J gave up 7 bases, with 9 bases separating them. CDR3 sequence reads: CASSQSAGLGYTF. CDR3 sequence (DNA): TGCGCCAGCAGTCAATCAGCGGGTCTTGGCTACACCTTC.

CDR3 coding DNA: TGTGCCAGCAGCCAAGACGGATTAGCCAACGGGGGTGAAGCTTTCTTT. It specifies CASSQDGLANGGEAFF. The rearrangement uses TRBV14 and TRBJ1-1, with a tentative D call TRBD1 (5 bases). Germline V gives CDR1 SGHDN, CDR2 FVKESK. The CDR3 loop spans 16 amino acids. Trimming stripped 0 bases from V and 7 bases from J, with 18 bases between.

The CDR3 spells CASSLDKMYGYTF. CDR3 coding DNA: TGTGCCAGCAGTTTGGACAAGATGTATGGCTACACCTTC. The chain employs TRBV6-2 or TRBV6-3 and TRBJ1-2, with a possible D match to TRBD1 (5 bases). In germline, CDR1 is MNHEY, CDR2 SVGEGT. This CDR3 is built from 13 residues. The V end lost 4 bases, the J end lost 5 bases, and 11 bases lay between the germline ends.

This clone was seen only once. This chain joins TRBV5-1 and TRBJ2-7, with 8 nucleotides matching TRBD2. V shed 0 bases, J shed 7 bases, and the junction held 9 bases outside the gene matches. CDR3 length: 15 amino acids. Germline-derived CDR1 and CDR2 are SGHRS and YFSETQ. The CDR3 DNA is TGCGCCAGCAGCTTGGCGGGAGGGGGAAGTGGAGAGCAGTACTTC. It encodes CASSLAGGGSGEQYF.

In its sample, this clone was seen once. The chain couples TRBV5-6 to TRBJ2-1; D is perhaps TRBD1 (6 bases). From germline, CDR1 is SGHDT and CDR2 YYEEEE. Trimming removed 4 bases at V and 4 bases at J, with 9 bases between. CDR3 length: 13 residues. Written as DNA, the CDR3 is TGTGCCAGCAGCCAAACAGGGTACAATGAGCAGTTCTTC. Amino acid sequence: CASSQTGYNEQFF.

The chain has TRBV7-9 and TRBJ2-1, with a weak D call TRBD1 (6 bases). From germline, CDR1 is SEHNR and CDR2 FQNEAQ (reference sequence). V was cut by 5 bases and J by 1 base, with 15 bases left in between. The CDR3 consists of 16 residues. The CDR3 nucleotides are TGTGCCAGCAGCCATAAAACAGGGTTTTCCTACAATGAGCAGTTCTTC. This sequence encodes CASSHKTGFSYNEQFF.

In this sample, this clone turned up many times. The V and J genes are TRBV5-1 and TRBJ2-3; the D is unclear. Trimming removed 0 bases from V and 5 bases from J, with 4 bases in between. The CDR3 is 12 amino acids. The V gene's germline CDR1 is SGHRS and CDR2 YFSETQ. CDR3 sequence: CASSLELDTQYF. The CDR3 DNA sequence: TGCGCCAGCAGCTTGGAGCTAGATACGCAGTATTTT.

In this sample, this clone turned up many times. This chain joins TRBV4-3 and TRBJ1-6, with no clear D. This CDR3 region has 14 residues. The V and J ends lost 2 bases and 10 bases respectively, with 12 bases between them. CDR1 and CDR2 from the germline V gene are LGHNA and YSLEER. The CDR3 DNA is TGCGCCAGCAGCCAATTTGCGGGAATCTCACCCCTCCACTTT. This translates into CASSQFAGISPLHF.

A note on this clone: Other DNA sequences from this sample encode an identical CDR3 as well. The chain joins TRBV18 to TRBJ2-7; 7 nucleotides agree with TRBD1. The CDR3 has 14 residues. Looked up from germline, CDR1 is KGHSH and CDR2 is LQKENI. Trimming at V came to 3 bases and at J to 2 bases, leaving 4 bases not matched to a gene. The CDR3 bases are TGTGCCAGCTCACCGCTGACAGGGACCTACGAGCAGTACTTC. Translating gives CASSPLTGTYEQYF.

In its sample, this clone was seen many times. The chain recombines TRBV27 with TRBJ1-2; D might be TRBD1 (6 bases). Trimming stripped 3 bases from V and 4 bases from J, with 12 bases between. Looked up from germline, CDR1 is MNHEY and CDR2 is SMNVEV (reference sequence). The CDR3 consists of 14 residues. The CDR3 sequence is CASSFGQGLYGYTF. The CDR3 DNA sequence: TGTGCCAGCAGTTTCGGGCAGGGGCTCTATGGCTACACCTTC.

J is TRBJ2-2 and V is TRBV4-2; 8 bases match TRBD2. The CDR3 is 15 residues long. Germline CDR1 and CDR2: LGHNA and YNFKEQ. V gave up 4 bases and J gave up 7 bases; unmatched junction bases: 8. CDR3 nucleotides: TGTGCCAGCAGCCCCCGGACTAGCCGCGGCGGGGAGCTGTTTTTT. Residues: CASSPRTSRGGELFF.

The chain combines TRBV5-1 with TRBJ2-3, with a weak D call TRBD2 (6 bases). The CDR3 runs to 14 residues. V was pared by 4 bases and J by 1 base, with 10 bases between. Germline V gene data show CDR1 as SGHRS and CDR2 as YFSETQ. DNA of the CDR3: TGCGCCAGCAGCATGTCGGGGGGCACAGATACGCAGTATTTT. It encodes CASSMSGGTDTQYF.

The chain is built from TRBV3-1 (or the pseudogene TRBV3-2) and TRBJ1-4; 9 bases line up with TRBD1. With V trimmed by 4 bases and J by 8 bases, 8 bases remained unmatched. This CDR3 region has 15 residues. Germline V gene sequence: CDR1 LGHDT, CDR2 YNNKEL (reference sequence). CDR3 sequence (DNA): TGTGCCAGCAGCCGAGGGACAGGGTGGGACGAAAAACTGTTTTTT. Translation gives CASSRGTGWDEKLFF.

The genes are TRBV9 and TRBJ2-1; D ambiguous. The CDR3 totals 13 residues. Germline-derived CDR1 and CDR2 are SGDLS and YYNGEE. With 0 bases removed from V and 10 bases from J, the gap between germline ends came to 11 bases. CDR3 bases: TGTGCCAGCAGCGTAGTTCAGGTAGGCGAGCAGTTCTTC. Its protein is CASSVVQVGEQFF.

The CDR3 nucleotides are TGTGCCGCGAAACAGGAACAGACCTACGAGCAGTACTTC. Its protein product is CAAKQEQTYEQYF. The chain combines TRBV10-3 with TRBJ2-7, with a weak D call TRBD1 (5 bases). The germline gives CDR1 ENHRY, CDR2 SYGVKD. CDR3 length: 13 residues. The V end was cut by 11 bases, the J end by 2 bases, with 16 bases between.

This clone came up a few times. An end of the junction differs from the germline gene, which may be a read error. This rearrangement joins TRBV6-2 or TRBV6-3 to TRBJ2-7; 8 nucleotides line up with TRBD2. The length of the CDR3 is 16 residues. In germline, CDR1 is MNHEY, CDR2 SVGEGT. The CDR3 loop is CASSYSFAGGSYEQYF. The CDR3 coding sequence is TGTGCCAGCAGCTACTCCTTTGCGGGGGGCTCCTACGAGCAGTACTTC.

V gene TRBV7-2 combines with J gene TRBJ1-2, with a tentative D call TRBD1 (5 bases). V was shortened by 1 base and J by 1 base, with 7 bases between the two germline ends. The germline CDR1 and CDR2 sequences are SGHTA and FQGNSA. The CDR3 loop spans 14 amino acids. CDR3 loop: CASSLGGYNYGYTF. CDR3 in DNA: TGTGCCAGCAGCTTAGGGGGCTATAACTATGGCTACACCTTC.

This clone was recorded once. V is TRBV6-2 or TRBV6-3 and J is TRBJ2-3; 9 bases align to TRBD2. V shed 5 bases and J 5 bases; nucleotides not matched to a gene: 11. The CDR3 totals 16 residues. CDR1 and CDR2 (germline): MNHEY, SVGEGT. CDR3: CASSPGASGALDTQYF. DNA of the CDR3: TGTGCCAGCAGTCCCGGGGCTAGCGGGGCGCTAGATACGCAGTATTTT.

The V and J genes are TRBV3-1 (or the pseudogene TRBV3-2) and TRBJ1-4, with 9 bases matching TRBD1. With 4 bases clipped from V and 8 bases from J, the junction kept 5 bases outside the gene matches. The CDR3 runs 14 residues. Per germline, CDR1 LGHDT and CDR2 YNNKEL (reference sequence). The CDR3 DNA reads as TGTGCCAGCAGCCTTGGGACAGGGCGGGAAAAACTGTTTTTT. This gives the protein CASSLGTGREKLFF.